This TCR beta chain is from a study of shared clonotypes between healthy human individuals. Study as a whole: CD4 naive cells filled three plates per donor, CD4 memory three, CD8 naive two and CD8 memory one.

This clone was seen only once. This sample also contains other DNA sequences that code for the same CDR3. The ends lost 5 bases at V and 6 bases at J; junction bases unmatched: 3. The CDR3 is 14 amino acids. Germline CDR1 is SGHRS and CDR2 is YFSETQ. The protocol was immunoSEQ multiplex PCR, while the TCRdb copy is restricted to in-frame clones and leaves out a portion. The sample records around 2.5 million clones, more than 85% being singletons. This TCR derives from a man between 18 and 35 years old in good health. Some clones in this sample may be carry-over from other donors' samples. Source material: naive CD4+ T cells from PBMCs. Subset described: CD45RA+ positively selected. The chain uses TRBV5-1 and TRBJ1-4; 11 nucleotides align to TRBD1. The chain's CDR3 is CASSSGQGDEKLFF. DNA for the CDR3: TGCGCCAGCAGTTCGGGACAGGGGGATGAAAAACTGTTTTTT.